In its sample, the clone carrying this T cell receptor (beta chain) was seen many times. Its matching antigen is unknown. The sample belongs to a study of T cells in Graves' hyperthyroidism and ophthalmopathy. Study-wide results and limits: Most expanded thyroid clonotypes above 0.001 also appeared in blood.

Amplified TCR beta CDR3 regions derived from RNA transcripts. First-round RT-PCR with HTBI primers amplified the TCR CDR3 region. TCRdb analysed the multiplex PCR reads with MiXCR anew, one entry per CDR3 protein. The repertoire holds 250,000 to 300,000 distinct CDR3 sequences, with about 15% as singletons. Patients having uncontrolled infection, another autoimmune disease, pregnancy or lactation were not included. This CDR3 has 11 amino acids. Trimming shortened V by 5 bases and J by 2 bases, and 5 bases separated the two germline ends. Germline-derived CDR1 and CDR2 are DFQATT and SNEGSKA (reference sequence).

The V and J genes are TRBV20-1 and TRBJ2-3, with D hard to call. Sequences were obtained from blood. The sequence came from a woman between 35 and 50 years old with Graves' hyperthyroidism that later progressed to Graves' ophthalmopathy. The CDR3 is CSAENTDTQYF. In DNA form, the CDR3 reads TGCAGTGCTGAGAACACAGATACGCAGTATTTT.